The sequence of this T cell receptor beta chain was determined in a study of CD8 T cells in ankylosing spondylitis. Study conclusions and caveats: A TCR beta motif made of fewer than ten highly homologous variants seemed typical of ankylosing spondylitis blood. Reported data indicate significant enrichment of disease-linked clones within matched ankylosing spondylitis synovial fluid.

V was pared by 0 bases and J by 0 bases, with 9 bases between. The CDR3 sequence is 15 residues long. The germline CDR1 and CDR2 sequences are SGHDT and YYEEEE. MiXCR, run by TCRdb on the 5' RACE reads, gives a single entry per CDR3 protein. This sample has about 160,000 distinct CDR3 sequences, with around 17% found just once. As concerns this clonotype: Its specificity is not known.

This TCR was recovered from a male donor with ankylosing spondylitis or in good health (not recorded which). Sequences were obtained from blood, either unsorted or a sorted T cell fraction (not recorded which). The V and J genes are TRBV5-6 and TRBJ2-5; tentative D call: TRBD1 (5 bases). The CDR3 DNA sequence: TGTGCCAGCAGCTTGGGGACATCTGACCAAGAGACCCAGTACTTC. It is translated as CASSLGTSDQETQYF.